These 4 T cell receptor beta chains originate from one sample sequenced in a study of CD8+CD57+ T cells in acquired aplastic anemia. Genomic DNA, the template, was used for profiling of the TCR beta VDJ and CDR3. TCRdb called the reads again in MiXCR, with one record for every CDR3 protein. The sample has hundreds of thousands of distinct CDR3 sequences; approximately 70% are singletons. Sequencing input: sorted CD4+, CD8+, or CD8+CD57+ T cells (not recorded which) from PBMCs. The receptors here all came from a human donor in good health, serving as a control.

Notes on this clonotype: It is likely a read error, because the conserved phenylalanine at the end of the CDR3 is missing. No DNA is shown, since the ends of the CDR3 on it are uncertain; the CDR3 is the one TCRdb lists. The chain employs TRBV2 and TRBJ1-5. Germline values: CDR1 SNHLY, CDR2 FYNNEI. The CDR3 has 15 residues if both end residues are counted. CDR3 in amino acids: CASSRQRPYEQYFRP.

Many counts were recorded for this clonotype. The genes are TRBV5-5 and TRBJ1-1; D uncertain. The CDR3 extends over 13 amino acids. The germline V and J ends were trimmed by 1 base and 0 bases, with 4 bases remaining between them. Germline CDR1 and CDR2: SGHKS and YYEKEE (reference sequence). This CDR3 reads CASSLYLNTEAFF. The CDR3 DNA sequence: TGTGCCAGCAGCTTGTACCTGAACACTGAAGCTTTCTTT.

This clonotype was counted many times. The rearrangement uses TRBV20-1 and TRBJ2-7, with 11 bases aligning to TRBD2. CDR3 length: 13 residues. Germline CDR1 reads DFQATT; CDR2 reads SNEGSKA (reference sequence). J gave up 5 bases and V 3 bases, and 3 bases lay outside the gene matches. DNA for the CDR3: TGCAGTGCTAGTAGCGGGGGGGGCCACGAGCAGTACTTC. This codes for CSASSGGGHEQYF.

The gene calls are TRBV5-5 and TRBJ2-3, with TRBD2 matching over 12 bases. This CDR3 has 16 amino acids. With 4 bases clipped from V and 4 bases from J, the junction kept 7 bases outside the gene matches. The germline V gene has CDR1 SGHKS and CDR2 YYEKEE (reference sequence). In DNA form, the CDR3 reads TGTGCCAGCAGCCTCGAGACTAGCGGGGGCGCAGATACGCAGTATTTT. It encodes CASSLETSGGADTQYF.